A single sample is the source of the 24 T cell receptor beta chains below, sequenced in a study of T cells after yellow fever vaccination. MiXCR was run by TCRdb on the 5' RACE reads, yielding one entry per CDR3 protein. The repertoire holds some 250,000 distinct CDR3 sequences, with 3.6% as singletons. This material consisted of PBMCs, taken 15 days after the yellow fever booster vaccination. These receptors were obtained from a man aged 18 to 29 who received the YFV17D yellow fever vaccine.

This chain links TRBV20-1 with TRBJ2-5; possible D gene TRBD2, 7 bases. Germline V CDR1 and CDR2: DFQATT, SNEGSKA (reference sequence). This CDR3 has 14 residues. V was clipped by 3 bases and J by 0 bases, with 11 bases between them. The CDR3 DNA is TGCAGTGCTAGGGCGGGGGCCCACCAAGAGACCCAGTACTTC. This encodes CSARAGAHQETQYF.

The sample holds many counts of this clonotype. V usage is TRBV18 and J usage is TRBJ1-1, with D unresolved. The CDR3 consists of 14 residues. The V end lost 3 bases, the J end lost 5 bases, and 13 bases lay between the germline ends. CDR1 and CDR2 from the germline V gene are KGHSH and LQKENI. CDR3 amino acids: CASSPLLGVTEAFF. CDR3 sequence (DNA): TGTGCCAGCTCACCGTTGCTTGGAGTGACTGAAGCTTTCTTT.

This clonotype has a count of ten or more. CDR3 amino acids: CASSSGQGNQDTQYF. The CDR3 coding sequence is TGCGCCAGCAGCTCGGGACAGGGAAATCAAGATACGCAGTATTTT. The rearrangement uses TRBV4-3 and TRBJ2-3, with TRBD1 matching over 9 bases. CDR3 length equals 15 residues. Germline V gene data show CDR1 as LGHNA and CDR2 as YSLEER. The J segment lost 5 bases and the V segment lost 5 bases, leaving 8 bases of the junction unmatched.

Ten or more counts support this clonotype. DNA for the CDR3: TGTGCCAACAGCCAGACAGCCACCCCAGATACGCAGTATTTT. Amino acid sequence: CANSQTATPDTQYF. The chain carries TRBV12-3 or TRBV12-4 and TRBJ2-3, with D possibly matching TRBD1 (5 bases). V was shortened by 10 bases and J by 4 bases, with 18 bases between the two germline ends. The CDR3 totals 14 residues.

Ten or more counts support this clonotype. The genes are TRBV7-9 and TRBJ1-1, with TRBD1 as a possible D gene (6 bases). The ends were cut back, 4 bases at V and 7 bases at J, with 19 bases in the middle. CDR3 length equals 15 residues. Looked up from germline, CDR1 is SEHNR and CDR2 is FQNEAQ (reference sequence). This chain's CDR3 is CASSSRQSKQGEAFF. Here the CDR3 DNA reads TGTGCCAGCAGCTCCAGACAGTCCAAACAGGGTGAAGCTTTCTTT.

The sample holds many counts of this clonotype. This chain links TRBV6-6 with TRBJ2-3; no reliable D call. V gave up 0 bases and J gave up 2 bases, with 9 bases separating them. CDR1 MNHNY and CDR2 SVGAGI come from the germline V gene (reference sequence). This CDR3 is 15 amino acids long. The CDR3 DNA is TGTGCCAGCAGTTACTCGCCTTCCATCACAGATACGCAGTATTTT. It specifies CASSYSPSITDTQYF.

This clonotype was detected ten times or more. V and J are TRBV7-7 and TRBJ2-3; 8 bases are a match to TRBD2. The CDR3 consists of 14 residues. The V gene end was trimmed by 8 bases and the J gene end by 3 bases; junction bases not matched to a gene: 7. Germline assignment: CDR1 SSHAT and CDR2 FNYEAQ (reference sequence). This chain's CDR3 is CASSREGRTDTQYF. In nucleotides, the CDR3 is TGTGCCAGCTCTCGGGAGGGGCGAACAGATACGCAGTATTTT.

The table lists this clonotype with many counts. The chain has TRBV2 and TRBJ2-7; 9 bases are a match to TRBD1. The CDR3 covers 14 residues. V lost 6 bases, J lost 3 bases, and 6 bases stayed unmatched. The germline V gene has CDR1 SNHLY and CDR2 FYNNEI. The CDR3 nucleotides read TGTGCCAGCAGCCCCGGGACAGGGTACTACGAGCAGTACGTC. It is translated as CASSPGTGYYEQYV.

Ten or more counts support this clonotype. The CDR3 DNA sequence: TGCGCCAGCAGCCAAGGCGACAGTTACTCCGGGGAGCTGTTTTTT. This translates into CASSQGDSYSGELFF. V and J are TRBV4-1 and TRBJ2-2; D is possibly TRBD1 (5 bases). The CDR3 loop spans 15 amino acids. Trimming took off 1 base at V and 6 bases at J, with 12 bases between the two ends. CDR1 is MGHRA, CDR2 YSYEKL, per germline.

This clonotype was recorded at least ten times. This chain links TRBV20-1 with TRBJ2-5; TRBD1 or TRBD2 may be the D gene (5 bases each). The CDR3 is made up of 14 amino acids. CDR1 is DFQATT and CDR2 is SNEGSKA in the germline V gene (reference sequence). Between the trimmed V and J ends, which lost 2 bases and 9 bases, there was a span of 19 bases. The CDR3 loop is CSARLPPGRGAQYF. Written as DNA, the CDR3 is TGCAGTGCTAGACTCCCCCCGGGCCGAGGGGCCCAGTACTTC.

The CDR3 DNA reads as TGCGCCAGCAGCCAAGATAGAGAGTATGAGCAGTACGTC. Its translation is CASSQDREYEQYV. The chain has TRBV4-1 and TRBJ2-7; no clear D gene. Trimming shortened V by 0 bases and J by 7 bases, and 10 bases separated the two germline ends. The CDR3 is 13 residues long. Germline CDR1 and CDR2: MGHRA and YSYEKL.

This clonotype appeared many times. J is TRBJ2-1 and V is TRBV6-5; the match to TRBD2 covers 9 bases. CDR1 and CDR2 from the germline V gene are MNHEY and SVGAGI. This CDR3 has 16 residues. With 5 bases clipped from V and 8 bases from J, the junction kept 13 bases outside the gene matches. Here the CDR3 reads CASSISGGSGSDEQFF. For the CDR3, the DNA is TGTGCCAGCAGTATTAGCGGGGGCAGTGGTTCGGATGAGCAGTTCTTC.

This clonotype was seen many times. This chain uses TRBV5-1 with TRBJ2-5, with 8 positions matching TRBD2. This CDR3 is built from 15 residues. V shed 4 bases, J shed 5 bases, and the junction held 10 bases outside the gene matches. From germline, CDR1 is SGHRS and CDR2 YFSETQ. CDR3 loop: CASSEGLGGGETQYF. The CDR3 DNA follows: TGCGCCAGCAGCGAAGGCCTAGGCGGGGGGGAGACCCAGTACTTC.

This clonotype was detected many times. The chain has TRBV10-3 and TRBJ2-1, with 9 bases lining up with TRBD1. Losses at the gene ends were 3 bases for V and 3 bases for J; bases not matched to a gene: 6. Germline CDR1 and CDR2: ENHRY and SYGVKD. The CDR3 has 16 amino acids. CDR3 sequence (DNA): TGTGCCATCAGTGATGCGACAGGGGGGAACTACAATGAGCAGTTCTTC. Encoded protein: CAISDATGGNYNEQFF.

This clonotype was recorded at least ten times. The gene calls are TRBV12-3 or TRBV12-4 and TRBJ2-7, with 7 positions matching TRBD1. J lost 0 bases, V lost 4 bases, and 6 bases had no gene match. The CDR3 is made up of 15 amino acids. In DNA, the CDR3 is TGTGCCAGCAGTTCGCCCCACAGGGGCTCCTACGAGCAGTACTTC. Its translation: CASSSPHRGSYEQYF.

Only a few counts were recorded for this clonotype. The V call is TRBV4-3, the J call TRBJ1-2; D possibly corresponds to TRBD1 (6 bases). V lost 0 bases and J 5 bases, leaving 16 bases between the germline ends. Germline values: CDR1 LGHNA, CDR2 YSLEER. The CDR3 extends over 16 amino acids. This chain's CDR3 is CASSQDHRDQIYGYTF. The CDR3 DNA is TGCGCCAGCAGCCAAGATCACAGGGACCAAATTTATGGCTACACCTTC.

This clonotype was seen at least ten times. The chain links TRBV5-1 to TRBJ2-1, with a tentative D call TRBD2 (5 bases). The CDR3 is made up of 12 amino acids. V lost 0 bases and J lost 8, with 6 bases in between. Germline CDR1 SGHRS, CDR2 YFSETQ. In DNA, the CDR3 is TGCGCCAGCAGCTTGGCCGGGGATGAGCAGTTCTTC. It yields the protein CASSLAGDEQFF.

There are a few counts of this clonotype. This chain connects TRBV3-1 to TRBJ1-1; no definite D call. This CDR3 contains 14 residues. Germline assignment: CDR1 LGHDT and CDR2 YNNKEL (reference sequence). V was clipped by 1 base and J by 3 bases, with 9 bases between them. The CDR3 sequence is CASSQAWGDTEAFF. CDR3 DNA: TGTGCCAGCAGCCAAGCATGGGGTGACACTGAAGCTTTCTTT. The full variable domain, its missing parts supplied by reference TRBV3-1 and TRBJ1-1, is DTAVSQTPKYLVTQMGNDKSIKCEQNLGHDTMYWYKQDSKKFLKIMFSYNNKELIINETVPNRFSPKSPDKAHLNLHINSLELGDSAVYFCASSQAWGDTEAFFGQGTRLTVV.

This clonotype was observed many times. V and J are TRBV5-1 and TRBJ2-3; unclear D gene. V gave up 4 bases and J gave up 5 bases, with 20 bases separating them. The CDR3 totals 16 residues. Germline CDR1 and CDR2: SGHRS and YFSETQ. The CDR3 is CASSIDGPMAGDTQYF. Written as DNA, the CDR3 is TGCGCCAGCAGCATTGACGGCCCCATGGCCGGAGATACGCAGTATTTT.

This clonotype was recorded many times. This chain connects TRBV5-1 to TRBJ1-5, with 9 nucleotides matching TRBD1. V lost 0 bases to trimming and J lost 5 bases; unmatched junction nucleotides: 6. The CDR3 loop spans 16 amino acids. From germline, CDR1 is SGHRS and CDR2 YFSETQ. The CDR3 region has the DNA TGCGCCAGCAGCTTGGGAACAGGGGGCTTAGATCAGCCCCAGCATTTT. Translation: CASSLGTGGLDQPQHF.

This clonotype was found many times. CDR3 sequence (DNA): TGCGCCAGCAGCCCTGGAGGGAACGGAGAGACCCAGTACTTC. Protein sequence: CASSPGGNGETQYF. V and J are TRBV4-1 and TRBJ2-5; weak D call: TRBD2 (6 bases). The length of the CDR3 is 14 residues. Germline values: CDR1 MGHRA, CDR2 YSYEKL. The germline V and J ends were trimmed by 4 bases and 4 bases, with 13 bases remaining between them.

The table lists this clonotype with many counts. The DNA for the CDR3 is TGCAGCGCCGAGGGGGGAAACATTCAGTACTTC. This codes for CSAEGGNIQYF. The genes are TRBV29-1 and TRBJ2-4; tentatively, D is TRBD1 or TRBD2 (6 bases each). The ends were cut back, 7 bases at V and 6 bases at J, with 10 bases in the middle. CDR3 length: 11 amino acids. Germline-derived CDR1 and CDR2 are SQVTM and ANQGSEA.

This clonotype was recorded at least ten times. J is TRBJ2-1 and V is TRBV5-1; D possibly corresponds to TRBD1 (6 bases). The CDR3 is made up of 15 amino acids. V was cut by 0 bases and J by 9 bases, with 16 bases left in between. Germline CDR1 SGHRS, CDR2 YFSETQ. The CDR3 DNA sequence: TGCGCCAGCAGCTTGGGCCCTGGGCCACAGGGTGAGCAGTTCTTC. Translating it yields CASSLGPGPQGEQFF.

The sample holds many counts of this clonotype. The gene calls are TRBV19 and TRBJ2-2, with D hard to call. There are 12 residues in the CDR3. Trimming cost V 7 bases and J 1 base, with 4 bases left between them. Germline V CDR1 and CDR2: LNHDA, SQIVND (reference sequence). DNA of the CDR3: TGTGCCAGTATTCAGAACACCGGGGAGCTGTTTTTT. Translating gives CASIQNTGELFF.